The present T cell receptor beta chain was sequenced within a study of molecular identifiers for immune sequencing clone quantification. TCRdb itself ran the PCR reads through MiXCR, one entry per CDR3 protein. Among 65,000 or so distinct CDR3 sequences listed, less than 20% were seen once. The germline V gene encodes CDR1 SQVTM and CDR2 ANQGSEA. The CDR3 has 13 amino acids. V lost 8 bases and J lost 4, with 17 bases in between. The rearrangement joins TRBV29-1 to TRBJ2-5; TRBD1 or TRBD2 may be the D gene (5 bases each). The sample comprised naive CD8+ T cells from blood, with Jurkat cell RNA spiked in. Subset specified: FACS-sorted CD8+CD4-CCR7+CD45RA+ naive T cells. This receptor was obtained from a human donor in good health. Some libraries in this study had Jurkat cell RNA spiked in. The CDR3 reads CSYYWGSGETQYF. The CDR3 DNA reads TGCAGCTACTACTGGGGGAGTGGAGAGACCCAGTACTTC.